This T cell receptor beta chain was found in a study of early T cells in non-severe SARS-CoV-2 infection. Study-level information: Bulk RNA taken from unsorted whole blood was sequenced, leaving chains unpaired.

Researchers attached unique molecular identifiers to individual cDNA molecules. TCRdb redid the calling of the 5' RACE reads with MiXCR, one entry per CDR3 protein. The sample lists approximately 90,000 distinct CDR3 sequences; roughly 9.6% were seen once. Trimming cost V 1 base and J 3 bases, with 12 bases left between them. Germline CDR1 reads MGHRA; CDR2 reads YSYEKL. The CDR3 has 15 amino acids. The sequence came from an adult who was a healthcare worker with PCR-confirmed SARS-CoV-2 infection or an uninfected control (not recorded which). The sample was whole blood, taken at baseline. The chain employs TRBV4-1 and TRBJ1-1; D gene uncertain. CDR3 coding DNA: TGCGCCAGCAGCCAAGTTACGGGCCAGCACACTGAAGCTTTCTTT. Its translation: CASSQVTGQHTEAFF.